Detailed here is one T cell receptor beta chain. These data originate in a study of siplizumab effects on memory and regulatory T cells. V lost 5 bases and J 2 bases, leaving 10 bases between the germline ends. Germline-derived CDR1 and CDR2 are MNHEY and SVGAGI. The CDR3 covers 13 residues. Sequenced by immunoSEQ multiplex PCR; TCRdb stores in-frame clones only, minus some. The table shows approximately 91,000 clones, with 95% occurring only once. The chain couples TRBV6-5 to TRBJ2-7; D unresolved. The sequence came from a human donor in good health. Specimen: CD8+ T cells sorted from blood. The CDR3 DNA follows: TGTGCCAGCAGTGAAGGGCGTACCTACGAGCAGTACTTC. This codes for CASSEGRTYEQYF.